This entry lists 15 T cell receptor beta chains sequenced from one sample in a study of cytotoxic CD8 clonotypes in ibrutinib-treated CLL (dated by TCRdb to 2020 to 2022). The receptor library was made with the immunoSEQ multiplex PCR assay. The table was pulled from immuneACCESS by TCRdb, which kept in-frame rearrangements only. Such tables lose some clones; where checked, under half of the loss comes from unresolved V genes, and the rest has no known cause. This sample gives 26,000 or so clones in total; about 62% of them show up just once. The top ten constitute 14% of the sample. The sequencing used PBMCs, collected before ibrutinib treatment. The receptors shown here come from a human donor with chronic lymphocytic leukemia.

The sample holds one count of this clone. CDR3 DNA sequence: TGTGCCAGCAGTTACTCCACAGGGGTGGGGTACAATGAGCAGTTCTTC. Translation gives CASSYSTGVGYNEQFF. This chain connects TRBV6-5 to TRBJ2-1; 7 bases match TRBD1. Germline V lookup: CDR1 MNHEY, CDR2 SVGAGI. This CDR3 is built from 16 residues. V dropped 0 bases and J dropped 4; count of bases not matched to a gene: 6.

V usage is TRBV7-9 and J usage is TRBJ2-7; D is unresolved. The CDR3 consists of 12 residues. Germline CDR1 and CDR2: SEHNR and FQNEAQ (reference sequence). V was trimmed by 5 bases and J by 5 bases, leaving 10 bases between them. As DNA, the CDR3 is TGTGCCAGCAGCGGATCCCGGGACGAGCAGTACTTC. This sequence encodes CASSGSRDEQYF. Supplemented by reference TRBV7-9 and TRBJ2-7, the full variable domain reads DTGVSQNPRHKITKRGQNVTFRCDPISEHNRLYWYRQTLGQGPEFLTYFQNEAQLEKSRLLSDRFSAERPKGSFSTLEIQRTEQGDSAMYLCASSGSRDEQYFGPGTRLTVT.

DNA for the CDR3: TGTGCCAGTTCTACAACAGGGGTAGGGGCCAACGTCCTGACTTTC. Amino acid sequence: CASSTTGVGANVLTF. The chain links TRBV19 to TRBJ2-6, with 7 bases fitting TRBD1. The J segment lost 4 bases and the V segment lost 8 bases, leaving 8 bases of the junction unmatched. The CDR3 loop spans 15 amino acids. Germline V lookup: CDR1 LNHDA, CDR2 SQIVND (reference sequence).

This clone appeared once. Here the CDR3 DNA reads TGTGCCAGCAGTGACTCGACAGGTGGGGCCAACGTCCTGACTTTC. Translated, it gives CASSDSTGGANVLTF. The rearrangement joins TRBV6-4 to TRBJ2-6, with D possibly TRBD1 on 6 matching bases. The CDR3 covers 15 residues. From germline, CDR1 is MRHNA and CDR2 SNTAGT. Trimming removed 0 bases at V and 3 bases at J, with 6 bases between.

The chain carries TRBV14 and TRBJ2-1; 10 bases agree with TRBD2. The V segment lost 2 bases and the J segment 15 bases; nucleotides outside the gene matches: 7. Per germline, CDR1 SGHDN and CDR2 FVKESK. This CDR3 region has 13 residues. CDR3 amino acids: CASSQFTSGNWFF. The CDR3 bases are TGTGCCAGCAGCCAATTCACTAGCGGGAATTGGTTCTTC.

V gene TRBV15 combines with J gene TRBJ2-5, with D unclear. CDR3 length equals 13 residues. Germline CDR1 and CDR2: LNHNV and YYDKDF (reference sequence). V lost 3 bases to trimming and J lost 5 bases, with 10 bases between them. CDR3 nucleotides: TGTGCCACCAGCAGTGGCCTTGCGGAGACCCAGTACTTC. The encoded protein is CATSSGLAETQYF.

This chain links TRBV4-2 with TRBJ2-5; a possible D gene is TRBD1 (5 bases). CDR1 and CDR2 from the germline V gene are LGHNA and YNFKEQ. The germline V and J ends were trimmed by 0 bases and 5 bases, with 19 bases remaining between them. This CDR3 is 17 amino acids long. CDR3 coding DNA: TGTGCCAGCAGCCAAGAGGGGCGCCCAAGAGGCCCGGAGACCCAGTACTTC. Residues: CASSQEGRPRGPETQYF.

The rearrangement links TRBV4-1 to TRBJ2-7; tentatively, D is TRBD1 (6 bases). This CDR3 contains 16 residues. Trimming stripped 0 bases from V and 4 bases from J, with 16 bases between. Germline-derived CDR1 and CDR2 are MGHRA and YSYEKL. This CDR3 is CASSQDNLQGFYEQYF. As DNA, the CDR3 is TGCGCCAGCAGCCAAGATAACCTACAGGGTTTTTACGAGCAGTACTTC.

This clone was found a few times. The gene calls are TRBV5-5 and TRBJ1-6; no firm D call. This CDR3 has 14 residues. CDR1 and CDR2 from the germline V gene are SGHKS and YYEKEE (reference sequence). Trimming pared 5 bases from V and 10 bases from J, leaving 16 bases between. CDR3 coding DNA: TGTGCCAGCAGGTCGCCGGGTTCTCACTCACCCCTCCACTTT. As protein: CASRSPGSHSPLHF.

The chain has TRBV2 and TRBJ1-6, with D possibly being TRBD1 (6 bases). The CDR3 spans 15 residues. With 5 bases removed from V and 7 bases from J, the gap between germline ends came to 15 bases. Per the germline V gene, CDR1 is SNHLY and CDR2 is FYNNEI. The CDR3 sequence is CASSHYRDTNSPLHF. The CDR3 DNA sequence: TGTGCCAGCAGTCACTACAGGGACACGAATTCACCCCTCCACTTT.

The chain couples TRBV5-1 to TRBJ1-2, with a tentative D call TRBD1 (5 bases). In germline, CDR1 is SGHRS, CDR2 YFSETQ. V lost 1 base to trimming and J lost 4 bases, with 17 bases between them. The CDR3 is 16 residues long. CDR3 nucleotides: TGCGCCAGCAGCTTGCCCGCCCCGGGACGTCTCTATGGCTACACCTTC. Protein product: CASSLPAPGRLYGYTF.

The chain couples TRBV10-2 to TRBJ2-1; 10 nucleotides match TRBD1. Germline CDR1 and CDR2: WSHSY and SAAADI. Losses at the gene ends were 10 bases for V and 5 bases for J; bases not matched to a gene: 8. The CDR3 runs to 14 residues. Written as DNA, the CDR3 is TGCGCCACCCGACGGGACAGGGGAAACAATGAGCAGTTCTTC. It codes for CATRRDRGNNEQFF.

In its sample, this clone was seen a few times. This chain uses TRBV5-1 with TRBJ2-2; a possible D gene is TRBD2 (5 bases). In germline, CDR1 is SGHRS, CDR2 YFSETQ. V dropped 1 base and J dropped 2 bases, with 9 bases sitting between them. The CDR3 runs 15 residues. The chain's CDR3 is CASSLRAANTGELFF. The CDR3 DNA sequence: TGCGCCAGCAGCTTGAGAGCGGCAAACACCGGGGAGCTGTTTTTT.

CDR3 DNA: TGCGCCAGCAGCGCCCTGGGGGGCGGACAGGGGGTTAACTATGGCTACACCTTC. Translation gives CASSALGGGQGVNYGYTF. The chain joins TRBV5-1 to TRBJ1-2; 10 nucleotides align to TRBD1. This CDR3 spans 18 amino acids. With V trimmed by 4 bases and J by 1 base, 13 bases remained unmatched. Looked up from germline, CDR1 is SGHRS and CDR2 is YFSETQ. The entire variable domain, with the rest obtained from reference TRBV5-1 and TRBJ1-2, is as follows: KAGVTQTPRYLIKTRGQQVTLSCSPISGHRSVSWYQQTPGQGLQFLFEYFSETQRNKGNFPGRFSGRQFSNSRSEMNVSTLELGDSALYLCASSALGGGQGVNYGYTFGSGTRLTVV.

J is TRBJ2-1 and V is TRBV9; D may be TRBD2 (6 bases). The germline CDR1 and CDR2 sequences are SGDLS and YYNGEE. Trimming took off 2 bases at V and 3 bases at J, with 6 bases between the two ends. The CDR3 length is 13 residues. The CDR3 reads CASSVTSYNEQFF. CDR3 coding DNA: TGTGCCAGCAGCGTGACTAGCTACAATGAGCAGTTCTTC.